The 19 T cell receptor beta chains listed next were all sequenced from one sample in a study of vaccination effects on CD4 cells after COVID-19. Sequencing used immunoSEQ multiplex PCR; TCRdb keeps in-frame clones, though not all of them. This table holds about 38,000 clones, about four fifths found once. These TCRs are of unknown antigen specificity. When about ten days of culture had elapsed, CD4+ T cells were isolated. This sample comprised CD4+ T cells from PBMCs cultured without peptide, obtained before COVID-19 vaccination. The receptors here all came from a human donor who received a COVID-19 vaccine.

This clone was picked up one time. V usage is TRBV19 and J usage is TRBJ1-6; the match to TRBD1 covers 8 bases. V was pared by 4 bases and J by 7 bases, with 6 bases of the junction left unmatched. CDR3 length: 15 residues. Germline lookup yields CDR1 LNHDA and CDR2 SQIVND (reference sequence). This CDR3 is CASSTIDRGNSPLHF. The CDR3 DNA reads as TGTGCCAGTAGTACCATCGACAGGGGCAATTCACCCCTCCACTTT.

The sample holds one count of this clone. CDR3 protein: CASSLSGTGRAHEQFF. The CDR3 nucleotides read TGTGCCAGCAGCTTGTCCGGGACTGGTCGGGCCCATGAGCAGTTCTTC. The J gene is TRBJ2-1, the V gene TRBV5-8; a weak D match, TRBD2 (6 bases). Germline values: CDR1 SGHTS, CDR2 YDEGEE. CDR3 length equals 16 residues. The ends were cut back, 1 base at V and 8 bases at J, with 19 bases in the middle.

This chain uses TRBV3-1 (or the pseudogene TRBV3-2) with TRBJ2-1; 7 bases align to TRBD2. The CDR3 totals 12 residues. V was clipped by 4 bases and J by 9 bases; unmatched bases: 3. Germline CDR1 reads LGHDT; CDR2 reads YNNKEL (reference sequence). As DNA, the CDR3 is TGTGCCAGCAGCCGAGAGCGGGGTGAGCAGTTCTTC. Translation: CASSRERGEQFF.

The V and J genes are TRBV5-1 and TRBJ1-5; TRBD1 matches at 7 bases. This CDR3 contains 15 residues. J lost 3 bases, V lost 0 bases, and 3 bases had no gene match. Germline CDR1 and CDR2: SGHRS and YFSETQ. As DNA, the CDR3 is TGCGCCAGCAGCTTGGCGGGACAGAACAATCAGCCCCAGCATTTT. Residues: CASSLAGQNNQPQHF.

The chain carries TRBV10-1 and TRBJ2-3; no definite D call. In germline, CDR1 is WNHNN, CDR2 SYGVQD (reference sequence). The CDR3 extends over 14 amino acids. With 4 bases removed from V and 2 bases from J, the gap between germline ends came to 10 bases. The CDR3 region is CASSGIGATDTQYF. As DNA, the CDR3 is TGCGCCAGCAGTGGAATAGGTGCCACAGATACGCAGTATTTT.

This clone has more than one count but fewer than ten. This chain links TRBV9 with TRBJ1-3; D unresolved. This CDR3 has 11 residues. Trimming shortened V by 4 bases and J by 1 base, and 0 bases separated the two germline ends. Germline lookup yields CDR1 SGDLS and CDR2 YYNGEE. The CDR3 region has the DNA TGTGCCAGCAGCTCTGGAAACACCATATATTTT. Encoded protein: CASSSGNTIYF. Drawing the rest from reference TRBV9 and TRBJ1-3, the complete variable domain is DSGVTQTPKHLITATGQRVTLRCSPRSGDLSVYWYQQSLDQGLQFLIQYYNGEERAKGNILERFSAQQFPDLHSELNLSSLELGDSALYFCASSSGNTIYFGEGSWLTVV.

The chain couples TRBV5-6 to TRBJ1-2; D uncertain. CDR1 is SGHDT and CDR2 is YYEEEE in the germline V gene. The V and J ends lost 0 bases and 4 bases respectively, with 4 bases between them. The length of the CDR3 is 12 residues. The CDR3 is CASSLVSYGYTF. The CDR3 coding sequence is TGTGCCAGCAGCTTGGTGTCCTATGGCTACACCTTC.

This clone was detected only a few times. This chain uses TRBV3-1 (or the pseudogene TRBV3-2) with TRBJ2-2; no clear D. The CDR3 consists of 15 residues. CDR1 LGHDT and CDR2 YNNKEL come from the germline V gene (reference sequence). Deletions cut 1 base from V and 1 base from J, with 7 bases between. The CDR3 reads CASSQGGMNTGELFF. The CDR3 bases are TGTGCCAGCAGCCAAGGGGGAATGAACACCGGGGAGCTGTTTTTT.

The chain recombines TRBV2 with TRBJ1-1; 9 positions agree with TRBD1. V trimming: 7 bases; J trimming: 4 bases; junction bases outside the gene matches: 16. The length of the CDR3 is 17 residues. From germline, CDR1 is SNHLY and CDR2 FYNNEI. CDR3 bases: TGTGCCAGCAATATAGCCCCGGACAGGGGATACATCACTGAAGCTTTCTTT. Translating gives CASNIAPDRGYITEAFF.

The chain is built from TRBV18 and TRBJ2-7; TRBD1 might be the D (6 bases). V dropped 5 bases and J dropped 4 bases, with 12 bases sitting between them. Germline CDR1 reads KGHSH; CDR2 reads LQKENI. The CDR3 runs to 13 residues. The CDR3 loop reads CASSTQGTYEQYV. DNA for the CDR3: TGTGCCAGCTCAACCCAGGGGACGTACGAGCAGTACGTC.

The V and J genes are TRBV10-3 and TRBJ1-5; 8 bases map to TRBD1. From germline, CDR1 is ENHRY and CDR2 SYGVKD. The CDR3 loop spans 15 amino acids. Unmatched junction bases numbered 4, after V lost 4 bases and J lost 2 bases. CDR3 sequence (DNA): TGTGCCATCAGTGCCGGGACAGGCGGCAATCAGCCCCAGCATTTT. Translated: CAISAGTGGNQPQHF.

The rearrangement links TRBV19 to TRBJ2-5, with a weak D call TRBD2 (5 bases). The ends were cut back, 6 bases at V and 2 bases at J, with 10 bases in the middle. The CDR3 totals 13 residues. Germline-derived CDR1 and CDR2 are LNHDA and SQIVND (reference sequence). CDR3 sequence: CASSNGLQETQYF. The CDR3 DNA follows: TGTGCCAGTAGCAATGGACTGCAAGAGACCCAGTACTTC.

CDR3 in amino acids: CASGFVSQGHIEKLFF. The CDR3 nucleotides are TGTGCTAGTGGTTTCGTCTCACAGGGACATATTGAAAAACTGTTTTTT. J is TRBJ1-4 and V is TRBV12-5, with D maybe TRBD1 (6 bases). Germline CDR1 reads LGHNT; CDR2 reads FRNRAP. V was shortened by 3 bases and J by 7 bases, with 18 bases between the two germline ends. The CDR3 contains 16 residues.

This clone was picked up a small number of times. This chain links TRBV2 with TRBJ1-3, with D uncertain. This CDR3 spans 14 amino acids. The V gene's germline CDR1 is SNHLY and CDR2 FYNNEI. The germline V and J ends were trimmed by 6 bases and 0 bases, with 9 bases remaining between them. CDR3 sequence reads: CASSLDGSGNTIYF. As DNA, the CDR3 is TGTGCCAGCAGCTTGGACGGCTCTGGAAACACCATATATTTT. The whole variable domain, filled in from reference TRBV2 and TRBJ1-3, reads EPEVTQTPSHQVTQMGQEVILRCVPISNHLYFYWYRQILGQKVEFLVSFYNNEISEKSEIFDDQFSVERPDGSNFTLKIRSTKLEDSAMYFCASSLDGSGNTIYFGEGSWLTVV.

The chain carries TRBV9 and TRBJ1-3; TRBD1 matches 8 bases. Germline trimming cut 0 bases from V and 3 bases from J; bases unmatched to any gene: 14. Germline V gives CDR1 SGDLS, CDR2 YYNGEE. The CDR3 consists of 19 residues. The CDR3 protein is CASSVEGDRSTRSGNTIYF. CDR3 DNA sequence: TGTGCCAGCAGCGTAGAGGGGGACAGGTCGACGAGAAGTGGAAACACCATATATTTT. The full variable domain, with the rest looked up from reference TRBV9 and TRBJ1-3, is DSGVTQTPKHLITATGQRVTLRCSPRSGDLSVYWYQQSLDQGLQFLIQYYNGEERAKGNILERFSAQQFPDLHSELNLSSLELGDSALYFCASSVEGDRSTRSGNTIYFGEGSWLTVV.

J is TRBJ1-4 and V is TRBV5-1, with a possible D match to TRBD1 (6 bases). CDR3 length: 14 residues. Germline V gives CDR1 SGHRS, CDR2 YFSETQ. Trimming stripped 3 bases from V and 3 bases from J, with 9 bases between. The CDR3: CASSYGQPNEKLFF. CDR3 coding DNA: TGCGCCAGCAGCTACGGACAGCCTAATGAAAAACTGTTTTTT.

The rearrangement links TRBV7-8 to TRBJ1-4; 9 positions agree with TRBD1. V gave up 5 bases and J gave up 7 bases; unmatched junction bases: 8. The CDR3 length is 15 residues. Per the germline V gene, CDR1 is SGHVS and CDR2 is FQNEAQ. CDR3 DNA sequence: TGTGCCAGCAGCAGCCGACAGGGGGTGGCTGAAAAACTGTTTTTT. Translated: CASSSRQGVAEKLFF.

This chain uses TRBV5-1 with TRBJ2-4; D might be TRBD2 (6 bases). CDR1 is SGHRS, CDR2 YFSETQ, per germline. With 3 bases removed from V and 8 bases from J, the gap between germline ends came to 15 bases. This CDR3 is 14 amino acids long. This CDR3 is CASSSAGKRDIQYF. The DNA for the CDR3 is TGCGCCAGCAGCTCGGCGGGAAAACGAGACATTCAGTACTTC.

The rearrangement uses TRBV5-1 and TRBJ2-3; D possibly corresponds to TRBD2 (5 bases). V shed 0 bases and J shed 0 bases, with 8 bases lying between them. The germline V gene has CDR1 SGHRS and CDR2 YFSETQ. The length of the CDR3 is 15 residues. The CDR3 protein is CASSLDTGSTDTQYF. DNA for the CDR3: TGCGCCAGCAGCTTGGATACGGGGAGCACAGATACGCAGTATTTT.